Reported below is one TCR beta chain. Antigen: not known. The sample comes from a study of T-cell memory formation after mild COVID-19. Each CDR3 protein gets one entry after TCRdb re-called the 5' RACE reads with MiXCR. This sample carries some 150,000 distinct CDR3 sequences, 15% to 20% of them seen once, and the ten largest clones take around 2.5%. Broader study findings: Contracting CD8+ clones were enriched in EMRA, CD4+ mainly in CM and EM. Clones shrinking between day 15 and 85 showed a balanced CD4/CD8 split, and those that grew later tilted toward CD4+.

Trimming removed 1 base at V and 1 base at J, with 7 bases between. The CDR3 is 14 residues long. CDR1 and CDR2 from the germline V gene are SEHNR and FQNEAQ (reference sequence). The clonotype originates from an adult woman who had mild COVID-19 (a few samples of this study predate the infection). Cell type and time point are not known. Sequenced material: PBMCs or a T cell subset sorted from them (not recorded which). V gene TRBV7-9 combines with J gene TRBJ1-1; unclear D gene. DNA of the CDR3: TGTGCCAGCAGCTTAGATCCGGGGAACACTGAAGCTTTCTTT. It encodes CASSLDPGNTEAFF.